What follows are 26 T cell receptor beta chains derived from one specimen sequenced in a study of blood T cell repertoires in COVID-19. Assay: immunoSEQ multiplex PCR; the TCRdb copy retains only in-frame clones and omits some. This sample has under 200,000 clones, with roughly 81% found just once. The sample was peripheral blood. These TCRs come from a woman aged 45-65 years with COVID-19, enrolled during active disease.

The rearrangement uses TRBV12-5 and TRBJ1-1; D may be TRBD1 (6 bases). In germline, CDR1 is LGHNT, CDR2 FRNRAP. This CDR3 has 17 amino acids. V was shortened by 0 bases and J by 0 bases, with 14 bases between the two germline ends. This chain's CDR3 is CASGLVQGWGMNTEAFF. The DNA for the CDR3 is TGTGCTAGTGGTTTGGTACAGGGTTGGGGAATGAACACTGAAGCTTTCTTT. Together with reference TRBV12-5 and TRBJ1-1, the CDR3 gives the full variable domain: DARVTQTPRHKVTEMGQEVTMRCQPILGHNTVFWYRQTMMQGLELLAYFRNRAPLDDSGMPKDRFSAEMPDATLATLKIQPSEPRDSAVYFCASGLVQGWGMNTEAFFGQGTRLTVV.

A note on this clone: Other DNA variants within this sample encode the same CDR3. The chain employs TRBV11-3 and TRBJ2-5; 9 nucleotides match TRBD1. Trimming at V came to 5 bases and at J to 2 bases, leaving 3 bases not matched to a gene. The CDR3 sequence is 14 residues long. Germline V gene data show CDR1 as SGHNT and CDR2 as YENEEA. CDR3 sequence: CASSLGQGQETQYF. The CDR3 coding sequence is TGTGCCAGCAGCCTCGGACAGGGGCAAGAGACCCAGTACTTC.

The rearrangement uses TRBV5-3 and TRBJ2-7, with a tentative D call TRBD2 (6 bases). TRBV5-3 is designated an ORF whose function remains uncertain. The CDR3 has 14 residues. V dropped 4 bases and J dropped 3 bases, with 14 bases sitting between them. CDR3 residues: CARSPARGDYEQYF. Written as DNA, the CDR3 is TGTGCCAGAAGCCCGGCGCGGGGTGACTACGAGCAGTACTTC.

The chain couples TRBV3-1 (or the pseudogene TRBV3-2) to TRBJ1-2; D unclear. The CDR3 contains 13 residues. Germline assignment: CDR1 LGHDT and CDR2 YNNKEL (reference sequence). The ends were cut back, 2 bases at V and 4 bases at J, with 8 bases in the middle. The CDR3, as DNA: TGTGCCAGCAGCCAAAGGGCGGGCTATGGCTACACCTTC. Translation: CASSQRAGYGYTF.

The rearrangement links TRBV11-3 to TRBJ1-3, with D perhaps matching TRBD1 (6 bases). This CDR3 spans 15 amino acids. The germline V gene encodes CDR1 SGHNT and CDR2 YENEEA. V was cut by 6 bases and J by 0 bases, with 12 bases left in between. The CDR3 sequence: CASRLDSFSGNTIYF. For the CDR3, the DNA is TGTGCCAGCAGATTGGACAGTTTCTCTGGAAACACCATATATTTT. The full variable domain, rest sourced from reference TRBV11-3 and TRBJ1-3, is EAGVVQSPRYKIIEKKQPVAFWCNPISGHNTLYWYLQNLGQGPELLIRYENEEAVDDSQLPKDRFSAERLKGVDSTLKIQPAELGDSAVYLCASRLDSFSGNTIYFGEGSWLTVV.

In DNA, the CDR3 is TGTGCCAGCAGCGCCTTGACAGGGCGATGGACTGAAGCTTTCTTT. Its translation is CASSALTGRWTEAFF. This sequence joins TRBV9 and TRBJ1-1, with 7 bases fitting TRBD1. V was clipped by 3 bases and J by 5 bases; unmatched bases: 10. Germline V gene lookup returns CDR1 SGDLS and CDR2 YYNGEE. CDR3 length equals 15 residues.

The V call is TRBV20-1, the J call TRBJ2-5; 8 nucleotides match TRBD1. CDR1 is DFQATT and CDR2 is SNEGSKA in the germline V gene (reference sequence). The CDR3 runs 14 residues. V dropped 3 bases and J dropped 2; count of bases not matched to a gene: 5. The CDR3 loop is CSASPGTGQETQYF. CDR3 DNA sequence: TGCAGTGCTAGTCCCGGGACAGGACAAGAGACCCAGTACTTC.

The gene calls are TRBV30 and TRBJ1-5; 8 positions match TRBD1. Losses at the gene ends were 2 bases for V and 1 base for J; bases not matched to a gene: 4. The germline V gene encodes CDR1 GTSNPN and CDR2 SVGIG (reference sequence). The length of the CDR3 is 15 residues. The CDR3 sequence: CAWSPTGGSNQPQHF. In DNA form, the CDR3 reads TGTGCCTGGAGTCCCACAGGGGGGAGCAATCAGCCCCAGCATTTT.

The chain is built from TRBV9 and TRBJ2-1, with 9 positions matching TRBD1. V was clipped by 3 bases and J by 4 bases; unmatched bases: 5. There are 15 residues in the CDR3. CDR1 is SGDLS, CDR2 YYNGEE, per germline. CDR3 sequence: CASSAQGALYNEQFF. The CDR3 bases are TGTGCCAGCAGCGCACAGGGGGCTCTTTACAATGAGCAGTTCTTC.

This clone appeared a few times. The chain uses TRBV6-6 and TRBJ2-5; no reliable D call. The CDR3 extends over 12 amino acids. Germline CDR1 is MNHNY and CDR2 is SVGAGI (reference sequence). Deletions cut 6 bases from V and 0 bases from J, with 5 bases between. The CDR3 region is CASSPYQETQYF. CDR3 coding DNA: TGTGCCAGCAGCCCGTACCAAGAGACCCAGTACTTC.

V gene TRBV6-2 or TRBV6-3 combines with J gene TRBJ1-5; 10 bases align to TRBD1. V trimming: 2 bases; J trimming: 6 bases; junction bases outside the gene matches: 10. Germline CDR1 MNHEY, CDR2 SVGEGT. The CDR3 consists of 17 residues. The CDR3 bases are TGTGCCAGCAGTTACCTCGTCCGACAGGGGGCTCGTCAGCCCCAGCATTTT. Its protein product is CASSYLVRQGARQPQHF.

CDR3 region: CASSQFTGVGYTF. The CDR3 nucleotides read TGTGCCAGCAGCCAATTTACAGGGGTTGGCTACACCTTC. The J gene is TRBJ1-2, the V gene TRBV3-1 (or the pseudogene TRBV3-2); TRBD1 agrees at 7 bases. This CDR3 has 13 amino acids. Trimming at V came to 2 bases and at J to 7 bases, leaving 4 bases not matched to a gene. CDR1 is LGHDT, CDR2 YNNKEL, per germline (reference sequence).

The chain has TRBV15 and TRBJ1-5, with TRBD1 matching over 9 bases. Germline V gene data show CDR1 as LNHNV and CDR2 as YYDKDF (reference sequence). With 1 base clipped from V and 4 bases from J, the junction kept 5 bases outside the gene matches. This CDR3 has 16 amino acids. The CDR3 DNA reads as TGTGCCACCAGCAGAGGTGGCGACAGGGGGAATCAGCCCCAGCATTTT. It yields the protein CATSRGGDRGNQPQHF.

The chain joins TRBV7-2 to TRBJ1-4, with 7 bases lining up with TRBD1. In germline, CDR1 is SGHTA, CDR2 FQGNSA. V lost 5 bases and J lost 2; bases outside the gene matches: 8. The CDR3 has 16 residues. The CDR3 reads CASSRNTGATNEKLFF. DNA of the CDR3: TGTGCCAGCAGCAGAAACACAGGGGCTACTAATGAAAAACTGTTTTTT.

This clone came up once. The rearrangement uses TRBV2 and TRBJ1-1; tentative D call: TRBD1 (5 bases). V lost 7 bases and J lost 0, with 9 bases in between. CDR1 and CDR2 from the germline V gene are SNHLY and FYNNEI. The CDR3 loop spans 13 amino acids. The CDR3 DNA follows: TGTGCCAGCAAAGGGGACTTGAACACTGAAGCTTTCTTT. As protein: CASKGDLNTEAFF.

The chain links TRBV24-1 to TRBJ2-5; TRBD1 matches at 10 bases. The CDR3 runs 16 residues. Germline CDR1 is KGHDR and CDR2 is SFDVKD. Germline trimming cut 4 bases from V and 4 bases from J; bases unmatched to any gene: 8. The CDR3 loop reads CATSDAGTGARETQYF. CDR3 nucleotide sequence: TGTGCCACCAGTGACGCCGGGACAGGGGCCCGAGAGACCCAGTACTTC.

The V gene is TRBV7-2, the J gene TRBJ2-1, with a weak D call TRBD1 (6 bases). Deletions cut 2 bases from V and 10 bases from J, with 15 bases between. CDR3 length: 14 amino acids. Germline V lookup: CDR1 SGHTA, CDR2 FQGNSA. In DNA form, the CDR3 reads TGTGCCAGCAGCTTATTCGGACAGTTGGGCGAGCAGTTCTTC. This gives the protein CASSLFGQLGEQFF.

The table lists this clone with a few counts. V and J are TRBV25-1 and TRBJ2-2; D is perhaps TRBD1 (6 bases). CDR1 and CDR2 (germline): MGHDK, SYGVNS. Between the trimmed V and J ends, which lost 2 bases and 0 bases, there was a span of 13 bases. This CDR3 is built from 17 residues. CDR3 bases: TGTGCCAGCAGTGAAAAGAACAGGGCCGCGAACACCGGGGAGCTGTTTTTT. This encodes CASSEKNRAANTGELFF.

The chain carries TRBV5-4 and TRBJ2-2, with 12 bases lining up with TRBD2. With V trimmed by 4 bases and J by 7 bases, 8 bases remained unmatched. CDR3 length: 16 amino acids. CDR1 and CDR2 from the germline V gene are SGHNT and YYREEE (reference sequence). The CDR3 is CASSTATSGGYGELFF. CDR3 nucleotide sequence: TGTGCCAGCAGCACCGCGACTAGCGGGGGTTACGGGGAGCTGTTTTTT.

The gene calls are TRBV5-6 and TRBJ2-7; 8 nucleotides line up with TRBD1. The germline V gene has CDR1 SGHDT and CDR2 YYEEEE. The CDR3 length is 14 residues. Trimming at V came to 0 bases and at J to 7 bases, leaving 6 bases not matched to a gene. The CDR3 loop reads CASSLDRRGHEQYF. The DNA for the CDR3 is TGTGCCAGCAGCTTGGACCGCAGGGGGCATGAGCAGTACTTC.

The genes are TRBV6-2 or TRBV6-3 and TRBJ2-5; possible D gene TRBD1, 6 bases. The V end lost 6 bases, the J end lost 4 bases, and 18 bases lay between the germline ends. The CDR3 spans 15 residues. The germline V gene has CDR1 MNHEY and CDR2 SVGEGT. The CDR3 DNA follows: TGTGCCAGCAGCCGAGACAGGCTTCAGGGAGAGACCCAGTACTTC. This sequence encodes CASSRDRLQGETQYF.

The chain links TRBV20-1 to TRBJ1-1; unclear D gene. Germline V gives CDR1 DFQATT, CDR2 SNEGSKA (reference sequence). Trimming cost V 0 bases and J 11 bases, with 10 bases left between them. This CDR3 contains 11 residues. Here the CDR3 reads CSARDPPVAFF. Written as DNA, the CDR3 is TGCAGTGCTAGAGATCCCCCGGTGGCTTTCTTT.

The rearrangement joins TRBV6-5 to TRBJ2-7; TRBD1 agrees at 8 bases. The CDR3 contains 15 residues. Unmatched junction bases numbered 9, after V lost 5 bases and J lost 3 bases. CDR1 and CDR2 (germline): MNHEY, SVGAGI. CDR3 loop: CASSRTGTGLYEQYF. DNA for the CDR3: TGTGCCAGCAGTCGAACCGGGACAGGACTCTACGAGCAGTACTTC.

This clone came up a few times. The V and J genes are TRBV7-9 and TRBJ1-1; unclear D gene. V was cut by 8 bases and J by 3 bases, with 10 bases left in between. This CDR3 is built from 12 residues. Germline values: CDR1 SEHNR, CDR2 FQNEAQ (reference sequence). CDR3 coding DNA: TGTGCCAGCCAGGCAGTTGACACTGAAGCTTTCTTT. Translation gives CASQAVDTEAFF.

V and J are TRBV19 and TRBJ2-7; 9 nucleotides match TRBD1. Germline V gives CDR1 LNHDA, CDR2 SQIVND (reference sequence). With V trimmed by 6 bases and J by 2 bases, 8 bases remained unmatched. The CDR3 covers 15 residues. The CDR3 region has the DNA TGTGCCAGTAGGCCAACCGGGACAGGGCCCTACGAGCAGTACTTC. Encoded protein: CASRPTGTGPYEQYF.

The genes are TRBV6-4 and TRBJ1-2, with TRBD1 matching over 7 bases. This CDR3 is 13 amino acids long. Germline values: CDR1 MRHNA, CDR2 SNTAGT. V lost 4 bases and J lost 8; bases outside the gene matches: 7. This CDR3 is CASSGTGTGGYTF. CDR3 nucleotides: TGTGCCAGCAGTGGGACAGGCACGGGAGGCTACACCTTC.